This T cell receptor beta chain was obtained from a study of T cells after yellow fever vaccination. Whole-study results and caveats: Some clonotypes, a small share, were shared between CD4 and CD8 compartments.

V shed 9 bases and J shed 7 bases, with 10 bases lying between them. The CDR3 sequence is 11 residues long. Germline V CDR1 and CDR2: SEHNR, FQNEAQ (reference sequence). This clonotype was detected many times. Antigen unknown. Conversion of TCR transcripts into cDNA relied on 5'RACE template switching, which added a universal primer site and UMIs. TCRdb re-called the 5' RACE reads with MiXCR, one entry per CDR3 protein. The sample yields approximately 300,000 distinct CDR3 sequences, 6.8% seen once. The sample here was PBMCs, taken approximately 40 days after the first yellow fever vaccination. This receptor was identified in a man aged 18 to 29 who received the YFV17D yellow fever vaccine. The chain links TRBV7-9 to TRBJ1-5; D remains ambiguous. CDR3 coding DNA: TGTGCCAGTGGGGATTTCCAGCCCCAGCATTTT. Amino acids: CASGDFQPQHF.